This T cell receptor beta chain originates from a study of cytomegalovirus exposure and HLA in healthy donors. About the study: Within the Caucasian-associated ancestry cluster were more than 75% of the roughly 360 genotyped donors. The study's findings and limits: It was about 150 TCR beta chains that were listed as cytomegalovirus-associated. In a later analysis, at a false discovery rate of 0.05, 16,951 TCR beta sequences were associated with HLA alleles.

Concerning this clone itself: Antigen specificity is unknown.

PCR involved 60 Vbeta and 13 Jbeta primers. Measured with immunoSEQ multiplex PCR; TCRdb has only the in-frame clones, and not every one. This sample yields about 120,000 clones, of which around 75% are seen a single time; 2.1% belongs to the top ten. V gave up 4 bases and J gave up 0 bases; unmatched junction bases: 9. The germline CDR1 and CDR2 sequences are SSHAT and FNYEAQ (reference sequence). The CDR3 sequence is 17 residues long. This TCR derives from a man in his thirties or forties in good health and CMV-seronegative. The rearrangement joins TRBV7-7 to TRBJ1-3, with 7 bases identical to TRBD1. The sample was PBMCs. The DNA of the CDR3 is TGTGCCAGCAGCTCGACGGACAGGCTAAGCTCTGGAAACACCATATATTTT. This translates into CASSSTDRLSSGNTIYF.